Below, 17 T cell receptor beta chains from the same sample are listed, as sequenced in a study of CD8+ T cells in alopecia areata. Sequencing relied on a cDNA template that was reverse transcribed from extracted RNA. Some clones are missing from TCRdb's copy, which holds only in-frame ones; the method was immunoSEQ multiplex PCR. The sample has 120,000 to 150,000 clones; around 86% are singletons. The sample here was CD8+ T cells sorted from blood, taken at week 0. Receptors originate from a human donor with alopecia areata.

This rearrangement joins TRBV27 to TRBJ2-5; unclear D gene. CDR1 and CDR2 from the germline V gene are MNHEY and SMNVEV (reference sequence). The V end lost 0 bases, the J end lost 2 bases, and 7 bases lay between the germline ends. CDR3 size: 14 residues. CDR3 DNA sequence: TGTGCCAGCAGTTTATCGGCGGCTCAAGAGACCCAGTACTTC. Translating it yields CASSLSAAQETQYF.

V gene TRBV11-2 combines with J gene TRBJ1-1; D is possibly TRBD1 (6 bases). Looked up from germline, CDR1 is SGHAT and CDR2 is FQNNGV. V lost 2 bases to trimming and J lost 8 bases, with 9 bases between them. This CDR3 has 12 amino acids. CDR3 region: CASSLPDREAFF. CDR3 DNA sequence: TGTGCCAGCAGCTTACCCGACAGGGAAGCTTTCTTT.

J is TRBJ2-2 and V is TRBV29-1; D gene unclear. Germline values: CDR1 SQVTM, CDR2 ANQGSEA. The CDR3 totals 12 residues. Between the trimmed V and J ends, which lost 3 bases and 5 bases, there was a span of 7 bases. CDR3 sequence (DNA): TGCAGCGTTGACCAGGAGACCGGGGAGCTGTTTTTT. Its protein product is CSVDQETGELFF.

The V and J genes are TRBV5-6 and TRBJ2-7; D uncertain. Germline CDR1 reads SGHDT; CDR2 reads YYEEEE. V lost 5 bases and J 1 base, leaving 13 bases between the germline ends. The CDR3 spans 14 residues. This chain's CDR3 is CASSVGRWSYEQYF. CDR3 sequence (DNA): TGTGCCAGCAGTGTTGGGCGATGGTCCTACGAGCAGTACTTC.

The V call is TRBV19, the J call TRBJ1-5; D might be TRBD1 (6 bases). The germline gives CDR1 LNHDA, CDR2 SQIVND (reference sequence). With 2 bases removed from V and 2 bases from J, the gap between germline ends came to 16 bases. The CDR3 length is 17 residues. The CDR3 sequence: CASSIREGEVGNQPQHF. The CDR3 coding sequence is TGTGCCAGTAGTATACGAGAGGGGGAGGTGGGCAATCAGCCCCAGCATTTT. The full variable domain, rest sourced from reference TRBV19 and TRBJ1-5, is DGGITQSPKYLFRKEGQNVTLSCEQNLNHDAMYWYRQDPGQGLRLIYYSQIVNDFQKGDIAEGYSVSREKKESFPLTVTSAQKNPTAFYLCASSIREGEVGNQPQHFGDGTRLSIL.

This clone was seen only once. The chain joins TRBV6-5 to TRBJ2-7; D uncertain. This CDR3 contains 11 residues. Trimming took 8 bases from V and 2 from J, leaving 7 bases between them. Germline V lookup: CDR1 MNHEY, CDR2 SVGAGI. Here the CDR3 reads CASGEAYEQYF. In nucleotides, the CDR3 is TGTGCCAGCGGAGAGGCCTACGAGCAGTACTTC.

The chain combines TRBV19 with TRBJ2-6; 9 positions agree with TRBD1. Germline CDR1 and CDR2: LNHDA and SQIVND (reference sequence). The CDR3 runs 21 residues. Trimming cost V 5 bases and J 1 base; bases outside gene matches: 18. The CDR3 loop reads CASSPGSRRDRARSGANVLTF. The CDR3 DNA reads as TGTGCCAGTAGTCCAGGGTCCCGACGGGACAGGGCACGGTCTGGGGCCAACGTCCTGACTTTC. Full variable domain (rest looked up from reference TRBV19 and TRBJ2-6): DGGITQSPKYLFRKEGQNVTLSCEQNLNHDAMYWYRQDPGQGLRLIYYSQIVNDFQKGDIAEGYSVSREKKESFPLTVTSAQKNPTAFYLCASSPGSRRDRARSGANVLTFGAGSRLTVL.

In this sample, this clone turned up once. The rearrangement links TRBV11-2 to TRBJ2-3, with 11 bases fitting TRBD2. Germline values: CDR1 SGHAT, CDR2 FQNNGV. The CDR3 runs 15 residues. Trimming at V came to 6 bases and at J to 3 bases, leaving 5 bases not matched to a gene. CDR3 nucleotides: TGTGCCAGCAGGCCGACTAGCGGGACGACAGATACGCAGTATTTT. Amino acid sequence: CASRPTSGTTDTQYF.

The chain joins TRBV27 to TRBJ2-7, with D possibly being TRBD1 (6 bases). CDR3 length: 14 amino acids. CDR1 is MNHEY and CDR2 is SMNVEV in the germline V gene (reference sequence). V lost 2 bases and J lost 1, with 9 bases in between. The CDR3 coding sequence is TGTGCCAGCAGTTTAGGCAGGGGTTCCTACGAGCAGTACTTC. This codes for CASSLGRGSYEQYF.

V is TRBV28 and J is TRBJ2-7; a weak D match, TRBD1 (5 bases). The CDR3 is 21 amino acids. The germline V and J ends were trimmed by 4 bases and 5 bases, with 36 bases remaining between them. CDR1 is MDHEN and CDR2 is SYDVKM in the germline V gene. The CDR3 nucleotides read TGTGCCAGCAGTTGTCTTGCAGGGCGTTCTCAAGAGAGGTTCTGGGGTGACGAGCAGTACTTC. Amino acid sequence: CASSCLAGRSQERFWGDEQYF.

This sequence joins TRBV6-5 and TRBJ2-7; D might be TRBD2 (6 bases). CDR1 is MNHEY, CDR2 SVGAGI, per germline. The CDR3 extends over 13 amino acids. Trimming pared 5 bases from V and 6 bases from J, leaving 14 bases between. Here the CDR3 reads CASSDAGQSEQYF. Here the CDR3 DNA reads TGTGCCAGCAGTGATGCGGGGCAGTCCGAGCAGTACTTC.

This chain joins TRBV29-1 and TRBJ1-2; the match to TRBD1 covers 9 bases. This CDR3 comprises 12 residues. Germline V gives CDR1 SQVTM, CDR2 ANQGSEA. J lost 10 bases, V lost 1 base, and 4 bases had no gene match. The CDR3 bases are TGCAGCGTTGAAGCGGGACAGGGTATCTACACCTTC. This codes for CSVEAGQGIYTF.

The DNA for the CDR3 is TGTGCCAGCAGTTTGGACAGGGGATCCTATGGCTACACCTTC. This translates into CASSLDRGSYGYTF. The chain couples TRBV27 to TRBJ1-2, with 9 bases matching TRBD1. The germline CDR1 and CDR2 sequences are MNHEY and SMNVEV (reference sequence). After removal of 3 bases from V and 4 bases from J, the junction contained 3 bases not matched to a gene. This CDR3 comprises 14 residues.

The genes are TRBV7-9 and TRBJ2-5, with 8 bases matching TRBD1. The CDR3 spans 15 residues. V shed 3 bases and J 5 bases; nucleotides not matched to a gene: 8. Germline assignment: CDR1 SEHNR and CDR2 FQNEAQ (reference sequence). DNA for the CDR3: TGTGCCAGCAGCTTGAGACAGGGGAGTCAGGAGACCCAGTACTTC. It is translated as CASSLRQGSQETQYF.

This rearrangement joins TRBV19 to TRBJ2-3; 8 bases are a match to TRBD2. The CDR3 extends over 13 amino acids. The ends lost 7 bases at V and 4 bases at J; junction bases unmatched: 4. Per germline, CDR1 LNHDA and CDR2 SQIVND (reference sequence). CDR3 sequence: CASMSGSPDTQYF. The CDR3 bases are TGTGCCAGTATGAGCGGGAGCCCAGATACGCAGTATTTT.

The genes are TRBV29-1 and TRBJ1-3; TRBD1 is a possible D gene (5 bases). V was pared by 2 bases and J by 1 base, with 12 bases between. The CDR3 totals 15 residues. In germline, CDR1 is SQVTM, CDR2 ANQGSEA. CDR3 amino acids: CSVEFPGESGNTIYF. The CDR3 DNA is TGCAGCGTTGAATTTCCGGGGGAGTCTGGAAACACCATATATTTT.

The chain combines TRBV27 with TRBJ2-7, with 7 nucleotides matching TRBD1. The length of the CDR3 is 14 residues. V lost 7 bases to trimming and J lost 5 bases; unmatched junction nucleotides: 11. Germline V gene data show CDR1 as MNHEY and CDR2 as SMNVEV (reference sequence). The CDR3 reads CASTTGVDFNEQYF. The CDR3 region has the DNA TGTGCCAGCACAACAGGGGTAGATTTCAACGAGCAGTACTTC.